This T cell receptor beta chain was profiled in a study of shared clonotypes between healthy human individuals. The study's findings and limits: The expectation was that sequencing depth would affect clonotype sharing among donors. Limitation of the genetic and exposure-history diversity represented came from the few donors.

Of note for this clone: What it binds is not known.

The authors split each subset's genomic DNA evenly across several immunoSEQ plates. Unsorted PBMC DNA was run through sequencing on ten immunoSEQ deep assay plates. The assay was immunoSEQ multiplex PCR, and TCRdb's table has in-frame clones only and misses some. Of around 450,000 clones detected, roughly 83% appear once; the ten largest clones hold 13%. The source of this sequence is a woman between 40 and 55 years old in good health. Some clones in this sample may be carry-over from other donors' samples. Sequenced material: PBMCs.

CDR3 coding DNA: TGTGCCAGCGCAGAGGTCGGGACAGGGGTGATGAATGAGCAGTTCTTC. It specifies CASAEVGTGVMNEQFF. V gene TRBV7-8 combines with J gene TRBJ2-1; TRBD1 matches 10 bases. Germline-derived CDR1 and CDR2 are SGHVS and FQNEAQ. The CDR3 contains 16 residues. V trimming: 8 bases; J trimming: 7 bases; junction bases outside the gene matches: 14.